These 9 T cell receptor beta chains came from one sample sequenced in a study of blood T cell repertoires in COVID-19. TCRdb's table, derived via immunoSEQ multiplex PCR, lists solely in-frame clones and lacks some. The sample contains 200,000 to 250,000 clones, approximately 84% of which appear only once. Sequenced input: peripheral blood. The source is a woman aged 80 or older with COVID-19, enrolled during active disease.

The table lists this clone with many counts. This chain uses TRBV29-1 with TRBJ2-7; D is ambiguous. V was cut by 0 bases and J by 0 bases, with 6 bases left in between. Per germline, CDR1 SQVTM and CDR2 ANQGSEA. CDR3 size: 13 residues. The CDR3 region is CSVEEQSSYEQYF. DNA of the CDR3: TGCAGCGTTGAAGAACAGAGCTCCTACGAGCAGTACTTC.

This sequence joins TRBV4-2 and TRBJ1-5; D gene unclear. The germline V gene has CDR1 LGHNA and CDR2 YNFKEQ. The CDR3 has 16 residues. Between the trimmed V and J ends, which lost 0 bases and 2 bases, there was a span of 11 bases. The CDR3 is CASSQEAGNGNQPQHF. The CDR3 DNA sequence: TGTGCCAGCAGCCAAGAGGCGGGGAATGGCAATCAGCCCCAGCATTTT.

The CDR3 nucleotides are TGTGCCAGCAGCCAAGATGGGCCCACGGCCAATGAGCAGTTCTTC. Protein product: CASSQDGPTANEQFF. The genes are TRBV4-2 and TRBJ2-1; D unclear. The V and J ends lost 0 bases and 6 bases respectively, with 12 bases between them. The CDR3 has 15 amino acids. Germline V gene lookup returns CDR1 LGHNA and CDR2 YNFKEQ.

The J gene is TRBJ1-4, the V gene TRBV21-1. TRBV21-1 is flagged as a pseudogene. The CDR3 contains 15 residues. In DNA form, the CDR3 reads TGTGCCAGCAGCAAAAAAGGGAGAGGGTATGAAAAACTGTTTTTT. As protein: CASSKKGRGYEKLFF.

This chain links TRBV6-5 with TRBJ2-5, with 10 bases identical to TRBD1. J gave up 4 bases and V 9 bases, and 8 bases lay outside the gene matches. The length of the CDR3 is 14 residues. Per the germline V gene, CDR1 is MNHEY and CDR2 is SVGAGI. CDR3 sequence (DNA): TGTGCCAGTAAGGGGACAGGGGTCGGAGAGACCCAGTACTTC. This gives the protein CASKGTGVGETQYF.

This clone was seen once. V is TRBV25-1 and J is TRBJ1-6; 7 bases map to TRBD1. Germline CDR1 is MGHDK and CDR2 is SYGVNS. CDR3 length: 16 residues. V was clipped by 0 bases and J by 9 bases; unmatched bases: 8. The CDR3 DNA is TGTGCCAGCAGTGAATACGGCAGGGGGGACGCTTCACCCCTCCACTTT. The encoded protein is CASSEYGRGDASPLHF.

The chain is built from TRBV18 and TRBJ2-7, with 10 nucleotides matching TRBD2. V was pared by 6 bases and J by 3 bases, with 8 bases of the junction left unmatched. The CDR3 length is 15 residues. Germline loops: CDR1 KGHSH, CDR2 LQKENI. The CDR3, as DNA: TGTGCCAGCTCCCTCAGCGGGAGGGCCGTCTACGAGCAGTACTTC. As protein: CASSLSGRAVYEQYF.

The gene calls are TRBV5-1 and TRBJ2-7, with D perhaps matching TRBD1 (6 bases). V lost 4 bases, J lost 4 bases, and 15 bases lay in between. The germline V gene encodes CDR1 SGHRS and CDR2 YFSETQ. This CDR3 has 14 amino acids. The CDR3: CASSPPDRLYEQYF. The CDR3, as DNA: TGCGCCAGCAGCCCTCCGGACAGACTGTACGAGCAGTACTTC.

The chain employs TRBV9 and TRBJ2-2, with 11 positions matching TRBD2. Germline V gives CDR1 SGDLS, CDR2 YYNGEE. The CDR3 length is 17 residues. V shed 4 bases and J 2 bases; nucleotides not matched to a gene: 7. CDR3 amino acids: CASSPRTSGSNTGELFF. CDR3 in DNA: TGTGCCAGCAGCCCCCGGACTAGCGGGTCCAACACCGGGGAGCTGTTTTTT.